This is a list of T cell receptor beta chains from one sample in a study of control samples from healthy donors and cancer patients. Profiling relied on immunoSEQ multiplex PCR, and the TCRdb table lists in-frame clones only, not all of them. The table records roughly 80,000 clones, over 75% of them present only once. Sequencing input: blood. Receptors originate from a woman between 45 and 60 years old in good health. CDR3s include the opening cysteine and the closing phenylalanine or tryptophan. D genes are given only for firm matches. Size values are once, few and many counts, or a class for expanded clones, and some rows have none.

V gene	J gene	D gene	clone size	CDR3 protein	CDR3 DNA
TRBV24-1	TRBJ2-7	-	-	CATSDLRKGNEQYF	TGTGCCACCAGTGATTTGCGGAAGGGTAACGAGCAGTACTTC
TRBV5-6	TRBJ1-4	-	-	CASSLAETAVNEKLFF	TGTGCCAGCAGCTTGGCCGAGACAGCCGTTAATGAAAAACTGTTTTTT
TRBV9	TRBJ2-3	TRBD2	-	CASSPWLAASTDTQYF	TGTGCCAGCAGCCCATGGCTAGCGGCTAGCACAGATACGCAGTATTTT
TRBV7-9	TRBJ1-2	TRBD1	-	CASSLMSGQGIDYGYTF	TGTGCCAGCAGCTTAATGAGCGGACAGGGGATAGACTATGGCTACACCTTC
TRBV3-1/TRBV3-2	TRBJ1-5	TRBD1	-	CASSRQGRNQPQHF	TGTGCCAGCAGCCGACAGGGTCGGAATCAGCCCCAGCATTTT
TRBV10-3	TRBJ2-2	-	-	CALLDNLTGELFF	TGTGCCCTGCTAGACAACCTGACCGGGGAGCTGTTTTTT
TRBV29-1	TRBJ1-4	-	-	CSVGGRTNEKLFF	TGCAGCGTTGGAGGGAGGACTAATGAAAAACTGTTTTTT
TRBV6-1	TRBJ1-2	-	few	CASSEVRGGGAGGYTF	TGTGCCAGCAGTGAAGTTCGCGGCGGAGGAGCGGGCGGCTACACCTTC
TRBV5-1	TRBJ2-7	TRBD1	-	CASSLGTGAYEQYF	TGCGCCAGCAGCTTGGGGACAGGAGCCTACGAGCAGTACTTC
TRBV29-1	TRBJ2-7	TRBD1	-	CSVEDEGQGYEQYF	TGCAGCGTTGAAGATGAGGGACAGGGCTACGAGCAGTACTTC
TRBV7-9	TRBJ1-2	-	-	CASSLEQGYYGYTF	TGTGCCAGCAGCTTAGAACAGGGATACTATGGCTACACCTTC
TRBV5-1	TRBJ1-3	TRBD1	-	CASSSDRAGGNTIYF	TGCGCCAGCAGCTCGGACAGGGCGGGGGGAAACACCATATATTTT
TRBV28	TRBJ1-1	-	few	CASSFGTGSTFF	-
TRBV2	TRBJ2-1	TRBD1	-	CASRLTGTELLDEQFF	TGTGCCAGCAGACTTACCGGGACAGAGCTTTTAGATGAGCAGTTCTTC
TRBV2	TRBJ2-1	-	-	CASSEGAGHEQFF	TGTGCCAGCAGTGAGGGGGCGGGACATGAGCAGTTCTTC
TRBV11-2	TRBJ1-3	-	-	CASSRQLSGNTIYF	TGTGCCAGCAGTCGACAGTTATCTGGAAACACCATATATTTT
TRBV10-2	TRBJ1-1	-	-	CASKAGITEAFF	TGCGCCAGCAAGGCCGGGATCACTGAAGCTTTCTTT
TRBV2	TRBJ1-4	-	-	CASSRDVKLFF	TGTGCCAGCAGTCGGGATGTAAAACTGTTTTTT
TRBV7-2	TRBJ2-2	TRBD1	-	CASSYGTGATGELFF	TGTGCCAGCAGCTACGGGACAGGGGCCACCGGGGAGCTGTTTTTT
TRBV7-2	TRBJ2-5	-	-	CASSLALNRAETQYF	TGTGCCAGCAGCTTAGCCTTGAACAGGGCTGAGACCCAGTACTTC
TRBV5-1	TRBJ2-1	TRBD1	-	CASSFRDRATSAYNEQFF	TGCGCCAGCAGCTTCCGGGACAGGGCGACTTCGGCCTACAATGAGCAGTTCTTC
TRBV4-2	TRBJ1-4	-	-	CASSQDPAGSLEKLFF	TGTGCCAGCAGCCAAGATCCGGCAGGCTCCTTGGAAAAACTGTTTTTT